The entry that follows covers one T cell receptor beta chain sequence. Its target is not known. Method: immunoSEQ multiplex PCR; TCRdb's copy keeps in-frame clones and lacks some. Among under 80,000 clones listed, roughly 88% were seen once. This specimen belongs to a study of OX40 agonist ivuxolimab in advanced cancers. Whole-study results and caveats: In the 0.1 to 3.0 mg/kg range, CD4+ and CD8+ blood T cells had expanded clonally by week 6.

V dropped 2 bases and J dropped 3 bases, with 7 bases sitting between them. CDR3 length equals 13 residues. In germline, CDR1 is MNHNS, CDR2 SASEGT. This TCR derives from an adult with an advanced solid tumor such as melanoma, head and neck, liver or kidney cancer. This rearrangement joins TRBV6-1 to TRBJ1-1, with D unresolved. The specimen was CD4+ or CD8+ T cells sorted from blood, collected in a trial of the OX40 agonist ivuxolimab. The CDR3 loop reads CASSESGDTEAFF. DNA of the CDR3: TGTGCCAGCAGTGAATCGGGAGACACTGAAGCTTTCTTT.